A selection of T cell receptor beta chains follows, all from one sample in a study of blood T cell repertoires in COVID-19. This table comes from immunoSEQ multiplex PCR, and its TCRdb copy is limited to in-frame clones, with some not included. The sample lists under 65,000 clones, roughly 80% occurring once. The sequencing sample was made of peripheral blood. All receptors derive from a woman aged 55-70 years with acute or convalescent COVID-19. CDR3s include the opening cysteine and the closing phenylalanine or tryptophan. Fields, in order: V gene, J gene, D gene, clone size, CDR3 DNA, CDR3 protein. D genes are given only for firm matches. A clone size is listed for some rows: how often the clone was seen (once, few, many), or a class if it is expanded.

>TRBV18|TRBJ1-6|TRBD1|-
TGTGCCAGCTCACGGGCCGGGACAGGGGGTAATTCACCCCTCCACTTT
CASSRAGTGGNSPLHF
>TRBV11-2|TRBJ2-5|-|-
TGTGCCAGCAGCTCAGTGGCTAGACAAGAGACCCAGTACTTC
CASSSVARQETQYF
>TRBV2|TRBJ1-4|-|-
TGTGCCAGCAGTGAGGCCGAGGCTGACGGTGAAAAACTGTTTTTT
CASSEAEADGEKLFF
>TRBV23-1|TRBJ1-5|-|-
TGCGCCCCCGGGGGGCAGGTCTTTGACCATCAGCCCCAGCATTTT
CAPGGQVFDHQPQHF
>TRBV13|TRBJ2-7|-|-
TGTGCCAGCAGCTTGGAACAGGGCCGGGCTTACGAGCAGTACTTC
CASSLEQGRAYEQYF
>TRBV4-2|TRBJ2-1|TRBD2|medium-sized
TGTGCCAGCAGCCAGGAGGGGGCGGGGGGGCTACCCGAGCAGTTCTTC
CASSQEGAGGLPEQFF
>TRBV9|TRBJ1-4|-|-
TGTGCCAGCAGCGTAGGACCGGCGGGTAATGAAAAACTGTTTTTT
CASSVGPAGNEKLFF
>TRBV27|TRBJ2-1|-|-
TGTGCCAGCAGTTTTGCCGGGGTCTACAATGAGCAGTTCTTC
CASSFAGVYNEQFF
>TRBV24-1|TRBJ2-1|TRBD1|-
TGTGCCACCAGTGGGGACAGCTCCTACAATGAGCAGTTCTTC
CATSGDSSYNEQFF
>TRBV24-1|TRBJ1-2|TRBD1|-
TGTGCCACCAGTGGCACCGGGACAGAGTACTATGGCTACACCTTC
CATSGTGTEYYGYTF
>TRBV7-9|TRBJ2-7|TRBD1|-
TGTGCCGTCCCGGGACAGGGGTCCTACGAGCAGTACTTC
CAVPGQGSYEQYF
>TRBV19|TRBJ1-6|TRBD1|-
TGTGCCAGTAGTATACAAGGGACAGGGACTAATTCACCCCTCCACTTT
CASSIQGTGTNSPLHF
>TRBV4-3|TRBJ1-3|TRBD1|-
TGCGCCAGCAGCCAACGCGGGACAGGACGAAACACCATATATTTT
CASSQRGTGRNTIYF
>TRBV15|TRBJ1-6|-|-
TGTGCCACCAGCAGTCGCAGTAATTCACCCCTCCACTTT
CATSSRSNSPLHF
>TRBV12-3/TRBV12-4|TRBJ1-1|TRBD1|-
TGTGCCAGCAGAAAGGCCAGGGGGACTGAAGCTTTCTTT
CASRKARGTEAFF
>TRBV7-2|TRBJ1-1|-|few
TGTGCCAGCAACCTTCCGGGGATTTTGAACACTGAAGCTTTCTTT
CASNLPGILNTEAFF
>TRBV20-1|TRBJ1-2|-|-
TGCAGTGCTAGGCGCGGCTACACCTTC
CSARRGYTF
>TRBV9|TRBJ1-3|TRBD1|-
TGTGCCAGCAGCGCCGGAGGACAGGGCAACACCATATATTTT
CASSAGGQGNTIYF
>TRBV9|TRBJ2-7|-|-
TGTGCCAGCAGCGATCGGGACAAATCCTACGAGCAGTACTTC
CASSDRDKSYEQYF
>TRBV6-1|TRBJ1-1|-|few
TGTGCCAGCAGTGACAGGGTACAAGCTTTCTTT
CASSDRVQAFF
>TRBV4-1|TRBJ2-1|TRBD2|-
TGCGCCAGCAGCCACTACTTCGGGGGGGAGTCAAATGAGCAGTTCTTC
CASSHYFGGESNEQFF
>TRBV30|TRBJ1-6|-|-
TGTGCCTGGATGAGTCAGGGGAATTCACCCCTCCACTTT
CAWMSQGNSPLHF
>TRBV7-2|TRBJ1-5|-|-
TGTGCCAGCAGCTTAGGGGTAGCCAATCAGCCCCAGCATTTT
CASSLGVANQPQHF
>TRBV2|TRBJ2-2|TRBD1|-
TGTGCCAGCAGTGAACAACAGGGGGGATTCGGGGAGCTGTTTTTT
CASSEQQGGFGELFF
>TRBV9|TRBJ2-3|-|-
TGTGCCAGCAGTACCAGAACAGATACGCAGTATTTT
CASSTRTDTQYF
>TRBV29-1|TRBJ2-2|TRBD1|-
TGCAGCGTTGCCCGGGACAGGGTCATCGGGGAGCTGTTTTTT
CSVARDRVIGELFF
>TRBV5-1|TRBJ2-3|TRBD1|-
TGCGCCAGCAGCGAGGGACAGAGCACAGATACGCAGTATTTT
CASSEGQSTDTQYF
>TRBV19|TRBJ1-4|-|few
TGTGCCAGTAGATTGGATGGGGCGAGGAATGAAAAACTGTTTTTT
CASRLDGARNEKLFF
>TRBV6-5|TRBJ2-1|TRBD2|-
TGTGCCAGTTCTCCGGGAGGCTCCTACAATGAGCAGTTCTTC
CASSPGGSYNEQFF
>TRBV6-5|TRBJ1-1|-|-
TGTGCCAGCAGTTACACAGTTTTGAACACTGAAGCTTTCTTT
CASSYTVLNTEAFF
>TRBV30|TRBJ2-1|-|few
TGTGCCTCACAGGGAGATGAGCAGTTCTTC
CASQGDEQFF
>TRBV6-5|TRBJ2-1|-|-
TGTGCCAGCATATCGGTAGCCTACAATGAGCAGTTCTTC
CASISVAYNEQFF
>TRBV1|TRBJ1-4|-|few
TGCACCAGCAGCCCACAAGGACAGTTAAATGAAAAACTGTTTTTT
CTSSPQGQLNEKLFF
>TRBV10-2|TRBJ2-7|-|-
TGCGCCAGCAGTGAGTCTGGGCCCAGGGGAATCTACGAGCAGTACTTC
CASSESGPRGIYEQYF
>TRBV7-2|TRBJ2-3|-|-
TGTGTCAGCAGCCCCCGACTTAGCACAGATACGCAGTATTTT
CVSSPRLSTDTQYF
>TRBV29-1|TRBJ1-2|-|-
TGCAGCGTACGGGATAACTATGGCTACACCTTC
CSVRDNYGYTF
>TRBV11-2|TRBJ2-2|TRBD2|-
TGTGCCAGCACCCGGCCACTAGCGGGGGGCACCGGGGAGCTGTTTTTT
CASTRPLAGGTGELFF
>TRBV19|TRBJ1-5|TRBD1|-
TGTGCCAGTAGCGGAGGGACAGGGGGACCGAGAAGCAATCAGCCCCAGCATTTT
CASSGGTGGPRSNQPQHF
>TRBV10-3|TRBJ1-6|-|-
TGTGCCATCAGTGAGGACCAGCCACTAGGCAATTCACCCCTCCACTTT
CAISEDQPLGNSPLHF
>TRBV30|TRBJ1-1|TRBD1|-
TGTGCCTGGAGTGTACAGGGGACCACTGAAGCTTTCTTT
CAWSVQGTTEAFF
>TRBV20-1|TRBJ2-5|-|-
TGCAGTGGGTCGCAGGGAGAGACCCAGTACTTC
CSGSQGETQYF
>TRBV2|TRBJ2-3|TRBD1|-
TGTGCCAGCAGTGACTCTAACAGGGGGAACACGCAGTATTTT
CASSDSNRGNTQYF
>TRBV9|TRBJ1-5|TRBD1|-
TGTGCCAGCAGCGGGGGACAGGGCCGCAATCAGCCCCAGCATTTT
CASSGGQGRNQPQHF
>TRBV11-1|TRBJ2-7|TRBD1|once
TGTGCCAGCAGCCCCGGGACGGGACAGGGCACCCTCGAGCAGTACTTC
CASSPGTGQGTLEQYF
>TRBV10-1|TRBJ2-7|-|-
TGCGCCAGCAGTGACCCCAGGCACTACGAGCAGTACTTC
CASSDPRHYEQYF